Below, 3 T cell receptor beta chains from the same sample are listed, as sequenced in a study of identical twins. TCRdb called the 5' RACE reads again in MiXCR, with one record for every CDR3 protein. The table shows nearly 900,000 distinct CDR3 sequences, with more than 9% occurring only once. These sequences were also reported in another study, on yellow fever vaccine responses in identical twins.

The specimen was PBMCs. These receptors all stem from a woman aged 18-29 years in good health.

The V call is TRBV5-1, the J call TRBJ2-2; TRBD2 aligns across 13 bases. CDR3 length: 16 amino acids. Germline V gene lookup returns CDR1 SGHRS and CDR2 YFSETQ. V dropped 4 bases and J dropped 6; count of bases not matched to a gene: 6. CDR3 DNA sequence: TGCGCCAGCAGCACTAGCGGGAGGGCCATTGCCGGGGAGCTGTTTTTT. As protein: CASSTSGRAIAGELFF.

The chain has TRBV7-9 and TRBJ2-1; D remains unclear. Trimming left V 8 bases short and J 0 bases short, with 8 bases between. The CDR3 sequence is 13 residues long. Germline CDR1 SEHNR, CDR2 FQNEAQ (reference sequence). CDR3 in amino acids: CASLESSYNEQFF. CDR3 DNA sequence: TGTGCCAGCTTAGAGAGCTCCTACAATGAGCAGTTCTTC.

The chain has TRBV20-1 and TRBJ2-7; TRBD1 matches 10 bases. Trimming took 0 bases from V and 4 from J; bases not matched to a gene: 6. This CDR3 contains 15 residues. Per germline, CDR1 DFQATT and CDR2 SNEGSKA (reference sequence). The CDR3 loop reads CSARDSGTGEYEQYF. Here the CDR3 DNA reads TGCAGTGCTAGAGATTCTGGGACAGGGGAGTACGAGCAGTACTTC.